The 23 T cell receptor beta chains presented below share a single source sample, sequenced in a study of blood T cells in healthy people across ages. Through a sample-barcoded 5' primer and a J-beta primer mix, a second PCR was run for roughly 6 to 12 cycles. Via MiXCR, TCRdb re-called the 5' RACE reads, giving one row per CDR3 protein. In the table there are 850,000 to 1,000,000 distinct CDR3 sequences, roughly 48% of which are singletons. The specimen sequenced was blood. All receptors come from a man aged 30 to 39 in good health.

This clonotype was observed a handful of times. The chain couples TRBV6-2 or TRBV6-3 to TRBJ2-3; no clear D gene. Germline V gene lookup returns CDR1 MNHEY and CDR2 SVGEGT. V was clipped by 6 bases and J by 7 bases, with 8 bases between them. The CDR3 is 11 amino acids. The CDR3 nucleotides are TGTGCCAGCAGGGTCTCACATACGCAGTATTTT. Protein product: CASRVSHTQYF.

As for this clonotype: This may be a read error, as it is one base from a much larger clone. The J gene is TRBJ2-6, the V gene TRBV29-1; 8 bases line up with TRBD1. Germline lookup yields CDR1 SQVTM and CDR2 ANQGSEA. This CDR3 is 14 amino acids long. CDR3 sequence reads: CSIGQGAGADVLTF. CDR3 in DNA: TGCAGCATCGGTCAGGGGGCAGGGGCCGACGTCCTGACTTTC.

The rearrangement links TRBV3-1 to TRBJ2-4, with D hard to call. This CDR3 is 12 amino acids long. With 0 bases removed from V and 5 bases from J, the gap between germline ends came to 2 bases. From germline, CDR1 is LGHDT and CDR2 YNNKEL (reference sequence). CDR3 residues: CASSQEENIQYF. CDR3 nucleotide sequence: TGTGCCAGCAGCCAAGAAGAAAACATTCAGTACTTC.

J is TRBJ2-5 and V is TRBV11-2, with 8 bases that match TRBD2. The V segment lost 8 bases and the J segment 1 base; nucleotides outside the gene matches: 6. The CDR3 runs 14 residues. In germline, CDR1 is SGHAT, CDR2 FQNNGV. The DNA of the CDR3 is TGTGCCAGCGGTAGCGGGGTTACCCAAGAGACCCAGTACTTC. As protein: CASGSGVTQETQYF. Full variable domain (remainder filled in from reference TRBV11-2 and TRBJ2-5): EAGVAQSPRYKIIEKRQSVAFWCNPISGHATLYWYQQILGQGPKLLIQFQNNGVVDDSQLPKDRFSAERLKGVDSTLKIQPAKLEDSAVYLCASGSGVTQETQYFGPGTRLLVL.

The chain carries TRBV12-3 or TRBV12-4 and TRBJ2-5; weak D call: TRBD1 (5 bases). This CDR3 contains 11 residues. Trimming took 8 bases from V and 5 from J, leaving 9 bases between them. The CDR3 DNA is TGTGCCAGCCTGGGGCGGGAGACCCAGTACTTC. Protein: CASLGRETQYF.

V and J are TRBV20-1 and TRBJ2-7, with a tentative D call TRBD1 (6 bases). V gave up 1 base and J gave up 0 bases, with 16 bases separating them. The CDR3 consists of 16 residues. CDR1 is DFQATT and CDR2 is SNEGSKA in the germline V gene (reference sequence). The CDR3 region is CSARVPSRGFSYEQYF. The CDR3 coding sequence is TGCAGTGCTAGAGTTCCAAGCAGGGGCTTCTCCTACGAGCAGTACTTC.

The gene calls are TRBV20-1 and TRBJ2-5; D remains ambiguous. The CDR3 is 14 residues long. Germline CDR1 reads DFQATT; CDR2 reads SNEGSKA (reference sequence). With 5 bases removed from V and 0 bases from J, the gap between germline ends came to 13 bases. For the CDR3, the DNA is TGCAGTGCTCTCGGACGCCTTTACCAAGAGACCCAGTACTTC. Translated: CSALGRLYQETQYF.

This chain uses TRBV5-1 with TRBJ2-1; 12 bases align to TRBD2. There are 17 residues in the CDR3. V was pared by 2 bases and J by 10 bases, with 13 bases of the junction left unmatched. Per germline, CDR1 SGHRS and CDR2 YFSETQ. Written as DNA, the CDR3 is TGCGCCAGCAGCTTACCTAGCGGGGGGGCCCGGAAAGGAGAGCAGTTCTTC. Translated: CASSLPSGGARKGEQFF.

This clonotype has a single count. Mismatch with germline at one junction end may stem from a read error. CDR3 in amino acids: CASSLTQRGAQETQFF. The CDR3 DNA is TGTGCTAGCAGCTTAACCCAGCGGGGGGCCCAAGAGACCCAGTTCTTC. The chain joins TRBV7-7 to TRBJ2-5; 9 bases line up with TRBD2. Gene TRBJ2-1 matches the end of the DNA better, so the J call may be wrong. Germline CDR1 SSHAT, CDR2 FNYEAQ (reference sequence). The length of the CDR3 is 16 residues.

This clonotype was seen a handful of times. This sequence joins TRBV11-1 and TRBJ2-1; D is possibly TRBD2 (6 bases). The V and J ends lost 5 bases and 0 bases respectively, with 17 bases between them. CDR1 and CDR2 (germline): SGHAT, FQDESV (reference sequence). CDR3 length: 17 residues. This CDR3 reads CASSLHSGGPSYNEQFF. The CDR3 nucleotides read TGTGCCAGCAGCCTACACTCTGGAGGGCCCTCCTACAATGAGCAGTTCTTC. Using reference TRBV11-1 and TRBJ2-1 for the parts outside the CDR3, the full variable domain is EAEVAQSPRYKITEKSQAVAFWCDPISGHATLYWYRQILGQGPELLVQFQDESVVDDSQLPKDRFSAERLKGVDSTLKIQPAELGDSAMYLCASSLHSGGPSYNEQFFGPGTRLTVL.

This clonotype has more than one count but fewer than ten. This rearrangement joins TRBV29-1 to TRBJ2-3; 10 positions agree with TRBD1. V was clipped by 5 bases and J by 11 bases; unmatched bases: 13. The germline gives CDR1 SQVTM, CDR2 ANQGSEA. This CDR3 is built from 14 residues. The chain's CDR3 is CSVSGTGEGWVQYF. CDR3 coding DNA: TGCAGCGTTTCCGGGACAGGGGAAGGATGGGTGCAGTATTTT.

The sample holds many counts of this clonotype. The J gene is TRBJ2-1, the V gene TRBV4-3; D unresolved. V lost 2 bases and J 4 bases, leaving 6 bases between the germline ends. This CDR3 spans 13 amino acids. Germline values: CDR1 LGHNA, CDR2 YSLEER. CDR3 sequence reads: CASSQQVYNEQFF. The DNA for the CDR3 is TGCGCCAGCAGCCAACAGGTGTACAATGAGCAGTTCTTC.

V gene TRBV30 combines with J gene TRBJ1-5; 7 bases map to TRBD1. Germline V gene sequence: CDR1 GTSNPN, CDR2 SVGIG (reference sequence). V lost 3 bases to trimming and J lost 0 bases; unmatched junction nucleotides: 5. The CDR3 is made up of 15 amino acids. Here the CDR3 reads CAWRRQGSSNQPQHF. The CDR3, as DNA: TGTGCCTGGAGAAGACAGGGATCTAGCAATCAGCCCCAGCATTTT. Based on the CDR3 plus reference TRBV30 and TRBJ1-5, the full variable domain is SQTIHQWPATLVQPVGSPLSLECTVEGTSNPNLYWYRQAAGRGLQLLFYSVGIGQISSEVPQNLSASRPQDRQFILSSKKLLLSDSGFYLCAWRRQGSSNQPQHFGDGTRLSIL.

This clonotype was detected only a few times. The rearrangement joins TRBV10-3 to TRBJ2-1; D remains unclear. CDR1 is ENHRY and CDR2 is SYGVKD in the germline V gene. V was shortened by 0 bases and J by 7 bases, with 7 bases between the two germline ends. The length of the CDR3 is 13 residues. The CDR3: CAISESAVNEQFF. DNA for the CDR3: TGTGCCATCAGTGAGTCGGCCGTGAATGAGCAGTTCTTC.

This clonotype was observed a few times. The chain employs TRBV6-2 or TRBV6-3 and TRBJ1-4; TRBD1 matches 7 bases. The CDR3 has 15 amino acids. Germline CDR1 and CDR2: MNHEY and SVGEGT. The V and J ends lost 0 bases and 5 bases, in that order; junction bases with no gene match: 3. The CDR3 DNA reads TGTGCCAGCAGTTACTCACAGGGACAGAATGAAAAACTGTTTTTT. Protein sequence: CASSYSQGQNEKLFF.

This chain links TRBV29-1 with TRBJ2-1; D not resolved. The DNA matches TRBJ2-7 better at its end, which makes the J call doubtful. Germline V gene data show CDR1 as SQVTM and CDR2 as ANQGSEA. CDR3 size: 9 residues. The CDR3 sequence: CAQYNEQYF. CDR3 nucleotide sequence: TGCGCGCAGTACAATGAGCAGTACTTC.

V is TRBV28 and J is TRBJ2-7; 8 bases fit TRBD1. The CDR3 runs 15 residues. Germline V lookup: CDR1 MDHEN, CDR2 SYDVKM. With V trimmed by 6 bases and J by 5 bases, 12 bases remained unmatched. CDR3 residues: CASSYAGQGGNEQYF. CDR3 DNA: TGTGCCAGCAGCTACGCCGGACAGGGTGGGAACGAGCAGTACTTC.

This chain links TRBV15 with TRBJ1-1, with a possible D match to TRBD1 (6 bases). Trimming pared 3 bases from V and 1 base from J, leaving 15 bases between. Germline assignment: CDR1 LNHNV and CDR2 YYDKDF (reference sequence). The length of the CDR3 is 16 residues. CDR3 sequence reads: CATSSISGAPNTEAFF. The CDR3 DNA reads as TGTGCCACCAGCAGTATCTCAGGGGCCCCGAACACTGAAGCTTTCTTT.

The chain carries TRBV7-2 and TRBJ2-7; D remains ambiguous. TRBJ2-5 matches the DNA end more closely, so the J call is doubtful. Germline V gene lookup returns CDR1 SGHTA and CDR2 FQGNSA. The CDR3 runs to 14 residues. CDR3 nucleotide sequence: TGTGCCAGCAGCGCCTCCTCAACCCAGGAGACCCAGTACTTC. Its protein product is CASSASSTQETQYF.

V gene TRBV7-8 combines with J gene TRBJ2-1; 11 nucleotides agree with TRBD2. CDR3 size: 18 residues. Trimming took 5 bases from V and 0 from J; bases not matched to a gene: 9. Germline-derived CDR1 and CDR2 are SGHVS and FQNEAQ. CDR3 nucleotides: TGTGCCAGCAGCCGCCCCACTAGCGGGGGCAGCTCCTACAATGAGCAGTTCTTC. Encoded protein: CASSRPTSGGSSYNEQFF. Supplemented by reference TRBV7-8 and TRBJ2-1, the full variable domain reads GAGVSQSPRYKVAKRGQDVALRCDPISGHVSLFWYQQALGQGPEFLTYFQNEAQLDKSGLPSDRFFAERPEGSVSTLKIQRTQQEDSAVYLCASSRPTSGGSSYNEQFFGPGTRLTVL.

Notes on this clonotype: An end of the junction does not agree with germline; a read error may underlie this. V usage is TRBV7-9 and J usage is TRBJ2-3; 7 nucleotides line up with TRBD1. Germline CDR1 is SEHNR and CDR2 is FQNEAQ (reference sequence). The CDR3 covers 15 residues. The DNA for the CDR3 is TGTGTCAGCAGCCCGACTCAGGGGGGCACAGATACGCAGTATTTT. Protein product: CVSSPTQGGTDTQYF.

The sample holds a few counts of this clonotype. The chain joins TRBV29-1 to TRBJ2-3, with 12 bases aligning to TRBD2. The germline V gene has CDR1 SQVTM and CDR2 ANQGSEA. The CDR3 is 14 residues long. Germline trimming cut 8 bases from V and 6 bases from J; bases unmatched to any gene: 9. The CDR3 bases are TGCAGCACCGCTAGCGGGGGGGCGTCGGATACGCAGTATTTT. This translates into CSTASGGASDTQYF.

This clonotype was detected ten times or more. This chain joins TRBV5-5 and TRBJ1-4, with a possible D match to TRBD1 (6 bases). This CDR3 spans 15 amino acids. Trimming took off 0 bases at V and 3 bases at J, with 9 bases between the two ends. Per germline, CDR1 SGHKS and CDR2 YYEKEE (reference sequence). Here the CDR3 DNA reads TGTGCCAGCAGCTTGGAGGGGGGGGCTAATGAAAAACTGTTTTTT. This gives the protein CASSLEGGANEKLFF.